The 19 T cell receptor beta chains below come from one sample, sequenced in a study of blood T cell repertoires in COVID-19. This table comes from immunoSEQ multiplex PCR, and its TCRdb copy is limited to in-frame clones, with some not included. This table holds under 200,000 clones, approximately 77% found once. Input material: PBMCs or T cells enriched from blood (not recorded which). The receptors come from a man aged 60-69 years who had recovered from COVID-19.

This chain joins TRBV5-1 and TRBJ2-1, with 7 nucleotides matching TRBD2. After removal of 0 bases from V and 9 bases from J, the junction contained 9 bases not matched to a gene. The germline CDR1 and CDR2 sequences are SGHRS and YFSETQ. The CDR3 is 15 residues long. In DNA, the CDR3 is TGCGCCAGCAGCTTGGGGGGAGGGGAGTACGGTGAGCAGTTCTTC. Its protein is CASSLGGGEYGEQFF.

The V and J genes are TRBV10-3 and TRBJ1-5, with TRBD1 identical over 7 bases. This CDR3 is built from 16 residues. With V trimmed by 2 bases and J by 4 bases, 8 bases remained unmatched. Germline lookup yields CDR1 ENHRY and CDR2 SYGVKD. CDR3 sequence reads: CAISERAGQLNQPQHF. For the CDR3, the DNA is TGTGCCATCAGTGAGAGGGCGGGACAGCTGAATCAGCCCCAGCATTTT.

The chain joins TRBV10-3 to TRBJ2-6; 9 bases fit TRBD2. Germline assignment: CDR1 ENHRY and CDR2 SYGVKD. V was pared by 8 bases and J by 0 bases, with 5 bases of the junction left unmatched. This CDR3 is built from 16 residues. The CDR3 loop reads CAIRASGDSGANVLTF. DNA for the CDR3: TGTGCCATCCGCGCTAGCGGGGACTCTGGGGCCAACGTCCTGACTTTC.

This chain joins TRBV5-4 and TRBJ2-7; D is undetermined. Trimming took 4 bases from V and 6 from J, leaving 17 bases between them. CDR1 and CDR2 from the germline V gene are SGHNT and YYREEE (reference sequence). The CDR3 loop spans 14 amino acids. The CDR3 region is CASSLDQVRAEQYF. The DNA of the CDR3 is TGTGCCAGCAGCCTGGACCAGGTGCGCGCCGAGCAGTACTTC.

This chain connects TRBV29-1 to TRBJ2-2; D possibly corresponds to TRBD1 (6 bases). The V gene's germline CDR1 is SQVTM and CDR2 ANQGSEA. Trimming removed 4 bases at V and 4 bases at J, with 16 bases between. The length of the CDR3 is 15 residues. The CDR3 reads CSVVEGGIVTGELFF. DNA for the CDR3: TGCAGCGTTGTAGAAGGGGGAATCGTCACCGGGGAGCTGTTTTTT.

This clone has just a few counts. The V call is TRBV7-2, the J call TRBJ1-4; TRBD1 matches 8 bases. The CDR3 has 16 residues. V dropped 0 bases and J dropped 2; count of bases not matched to a gene: 2. CDR1 and CDR2 (germline): SGHTA, FQGNSA. The CDR3 DNA reads TGTGCCAGCAGCTTAGCGTCAGGGGGCACTAATGAAAAACTGTTTTTT. Protein sequence: CASSLASGGTNEKLFF. Filled out from reference TRBV7-2 and TRBJ1-4, the complete variable domain reads GAGVSQSPSNKVTEKGKDVELRCDPISGHTALYWYRQSLGQGLEFLIYFQGNSAPDKSGLPSDRFSAERTGGSVSTLTIQRTQQEDSAVYLCASSLASGGTNEKLFFGSGTQLSVL.

The table lists this clone with a few counts. The gene calls are TRBV7-9 and TRBJ1-5, with 10 bases lining up with TRBD1. The germline CDR1 and CDR2 sequences are SEHNR and FQNEAQ (reference sequence). The CDR3 covers 18 residues. The J segment lost 2 bases and the V segment lost 0 bases, leaving 7 bases of the junction unmatched. The CDR3 reads CASSLALGTGAGNQPQHF. The CDR3 nucleotides are TGTGCCAGCAGCTTAGCGCTGGGGACAGGGGCTGGCAATCAGCCCCAGCATTTT.

V usage is TRBV9 and J usage is TRBJ2-3; 11 bases match TRBD2. The CDR3 length is 17 residues. V gave up 0 bases and J gave up 0 bases; unmatched junction bases: 3. CDR1 is SGDLS and CDR2 is YYNGEE in the germline V gene. CDR3 DNA sequence: TGTGCCAGCAGCGTAGATAGCGGGAGGGCCAGCACAGATACGCAGTATTTT. Translated: CASSVDSGRASTDTQYF.

This rearrangement joins TRBV5-6 to TRBJ2-7; 7 bases match TRBD1. Trimming removed 0 bases from V and 7 bases from J; junction bases left unmatched: 16. This CDR3 has 17 residues. CDR1 is SGHDT and CDR2 is YYEEEE in the germline V gene. CDR3 region: CASSLEGAQRGTTEQYF. Written as DNA, the CDR3 is TGTGCCAGCAGCTTGGAGGGGGCACAAAGGGGAACGACTGAGCAGTACTTC.

CDR3 DNA sequence: TGTGCCAGCTCACCACAAGGGAGGGGCTACGAGCAGTACTTC. Translating it yields CASSPQGRGYEQYF. V usage is TRBV18 and J usage is TRBJ2-7; 7 nucleotides match TRBD2. This CDR3 contains 14 residues. Germline CDR1 reads KGHSH; CDR2 reads LQKENI. With V trimmed by 1 base and J by 3 bases, 3 bases remained unmatched.

This clone was seen once. The chain employs TRBV29-1 and TRBJ1-2, with TRBD1 as a possible D gene (6 bases). The CDR3 has 13 residues. Looked up from germline, CDR1 is SQVTM and CDR2 is ANQGSEA. Trimming left V 3 bases short and J 6 bases short, with 14 bases between. The CDR3 sequence: CSVELGQGNGYTF. The CDR3 DNA reads TGCAGCGTTGAGTTAGGGCAGGGGAATGGCTACACCTTC.

V and J are TRBV9 and TRBJ1-1; D ambiguous. Germline V gene lookup returns CDR1 SGDLS and CDR2 YYNGEE. Between the trimmed V and J ends, which lost 0 bases and 5 bases, there was a span of 14 bases. This CDR3 comprises 15 residues. CDR3 in DNA: TGTGCCAGCAGCGTAGGCGAGGCGCCGAATACTGAAGCTTTCTTT. Amino acid sequence: CASSVGEAPNTEAFF.

J is TRBJ1-2 and V is TRBV5-1; unclear D gene. This CDR3 region has 15 residues. V was trimmed by 4 bases and J by 8 bases, leaving 21 bases between them. Per the germline V gene, CDR1 is SGHRS and CDR2 is YFSETQ. The CDR3 coding sequence is TGCGCCAGCAGCGCCCGGCCCTCCCTAGCGGAGGGCTACACCTTC. Its translation is CASSARPSLAEGYTF.

This clone was seen more than once but under ten times. The chain employs TRBV25-1 and TRBJ1-5; D gene uncertain. V was trimmed by 4 bases and J by 3 bases, leaving 13 bases between them. The germline CDR1 and CDR2 sequences are MGHDK and SYGVNS. There are 15 residues in the CDR3. The CDR3 region is CASSASSAANQPQHF. The CDR3 bases are TGTGCCAGCAGTGCCTCGTCGGCGGCCAATCAGCCCCAGCATTTT. Combining the CDR3 with reference TRBV25-1 and TRBJ1-5 gives the whole variable domain EADIYQTPRYLVIGTGKKITLECSQTMGHDKMYWYQQDPGMELHLIHYSYGVNSTEKGDLSSESTVSRIRTEHFPLTLESARPSHTSQYLCASSASSAANQPQHFGDGTRLSIL.

CDR3 DNA sequence: TGTGCCAGCAGTTTCGGCGGGAGGGTTACCGGGGAGCTGTTTTTT. This codes for CASSFGGRVTGELFF. The chain is built from TRBV28 and TRBJ2-2; 9 nucleotides agree with TRBD2. The V gene end was trimmed by 3 bases and the J gene end by 5 bases; junction bases not matched to a gene: 4. The germline gives CDR1 MDHEN, CDR2 SYDVKM. The CDR3 length is 15 residues.

V usage is TRBV2 and J usage is TRBJ1-1; 10 bases line up with TRBD1. This CDR3 is built from 15 residues. Germline-derived CDR1 and CDR2 are SNHLY and FYNNEI. With 5 bases clipped from V and 1 base from J, the junction kept 4 bases outside the gene matches. The chain's CDR3 is CASSTGQGWNTEAFF. The CDR3 nucleotides read TGTGCCAGCAGTACGGGACAGGGGTGGAACACTGAAGCTTTCTTT.

The chain is built from TRBV6-5 and TRBJ1-4; D gene uncertain. Trimming shortened V by 0 bases and J by 8 bases, and 13 bases separated the two germline ends. CDR1 is MNHEY, CDR2 SVGAGI, per germline. The CDR3 loop spans 15 amino acids. The CDR3 sequence: CASSYSVGVEEKLFF. CDR3 DNA: TGTGCCAGCAGTTACTCGGTGGGCGTAGAGGAAAAACTGTTTTTT.

This clone has only a few counts. This sequence joins TRBV7-2 and TRBJ1-4; 9 positions agree with TRBD1. Germline loops: CDR1 SGHTA, CDR2 FQGNSA. The CDR3 has 15 amino acids. The junction had 9 bases not matched to a gene; V was cut back by 6 bases and J by 7 bases. CDR3 DNA sequence: TGTGCCAGCAGTCTAACCGGGACAGGGCTTGAAAAACTGTTTTTT. Its translation is CASSLTGTGLEKLFF.

The rearrangement links TRBV29-1 to TRBJ1-1; no clear D gene. The V gene lost 2 bases and the J gene lost 5 bases, with 6 bases spanning the gap. This CDR3 has 11 amino acids. CDR1 is SQVTM, CDR2 ANQGSEA, per germline. The CDR3 DNA reads TGCAGCGTTGAACTCGGGACTGAAGCTTTCTTT. Residues: CSVELGTEAFF. Filled out from reference TRBV29-1 and TRBJ1-1, the complete variable domain reads SAVISQKPSRDICQRGTSLTIQCQVDSQVTMMFWYRQQPGQSLTLIATANQGSEATYESGFVIDKFPISRPNLTFSTLTVSNMSPEDSSIYLCSVELGTEAFFGQGTRLTVV.